The 10 T cell receptor beta chains given below trace back to one sample, sequenced in a study of OX40 agonist ivuxolimab in advanced cancers. Method: immunoSEQ multiplex PCR; TCRdb's copy keeps in-frame clones and lacks some. The sample records approximately 50,000 clones, around nine tenths being singletons. The sequencing here drew on CD4+ or CD8+ T cells sorted from blood, taken in a trial of the OX40 agonist ivuxolimab. These receptors were obtained from an adult with an advanced solid tumor such as melanoma, head and neck, liver or kidney cancer.

The J gene is TRBJ2-3, the V gene TRBV29-1; 8 nucleotides match TRBD1. This CDR3 spans 14 amino acids. The V gene end was trimmed by 4 bases and the J gene end by 1 base; junction bases not matched to a gene: 4. The germline V gene has CDR1 SQVTM and CDR2 ANQGSEA. The CDR3 sequence is CSVGSDRGTDTQYF. CDR3 DNA: TGCAGCGTTGGTTCGGACAGGGGCACAGATACGCAGTATTTT.

The gene calls are TRBV9 and TRBJ1-3; 8 nucleotides agree with TRBD1. The germline V gene has CDR1 SGDLS and CDR2 YYNGEE. The CDR3 contains 15 residues. V lost 3 bases and J lost 0; bases outside the gene matches: 2. For the CDR3, the DNA is TGTGCCAGCAGCGAGGGGACAGGCTCTGGAAACACCATATATTTT. Its protein product is CASSEGTGSGNTIYF.

The chain combines TRBV13 with TRBJ2-7; D unclear. The CDR3 sequence is 13 residues long. Trimming removed 1 base from V and 5 bases from J, with 9 bases in between. Germline CDR1 and CDR2: PRHDT and FYEKMQ (reference sequence). CDR3 protein: CASSLALTHEQYF. The CDR3 bases are TGTGCCAGCAGCTTAGCCCTCACCCACGAGCAGTACTTC.

This chain uses TRBV11-2 with TRBJ1-3; TRBD1 aligns across 7 bases. Germline lookup yields CDR1 SGHAT and CDR2 FQNNGV. The ends lost 1 base at V and 1 base at J; junction bases unmatched: 4. The CDR3 has 16 amino acids. The DNA of the CDR3 is TGTGCCAGCAGCTTAGGAGGGGGCTCTTCTGGAAACACCATATATTTT. This codes for CASSLGGGSSGNTIYF.

The V and J genes are TRBV27 and TRBJ2-2, with unresolved D. The CDR3 consists of 15 residues. Trimming stripped 3 bases from V and 4 bases from J, with 12 bases between. From germline, CDR1 is MNHEY and CDR2 SMNVEV (reference sequence). For the CDR3, the DNA is TGTGCCAGCAGTTTGCGTACTGATGGCACCGGGGAGCTGTTTTTT. This sequence encodes CASSLRTDGTGELFF.

The CDR3 nucleotides read TGTGCCAGCAGCCCGCCGAAATCTAAGGGTGATACGCAGTATTTT. Amino acids: CASSPPKSKGDTQYF. This chain joins TRBV11-1 and TRBJ2-3; D is undetermined. Between the trimmed V and J ends, which lost 5 bases and 6 bases, there was a span of 18 bases. In germline, CDR1 is SGHAT, CDR2 FQDESV (reference sequence). The CDR3 is 15 residues long. Using reference TRBV11-1 and TRBJ2-3 for the parts outside the CDR3, the full variable domain is EAEVAQSPRYKITEKSQAVAFWCDPISGHATLYWYRQILGQGPELLVQFQDESVVDDSQLPKDRFSAERLKGVDSTLKIQPAELGDSAMYLCASSPPKSKGDTQYFGPGTRLTVL.

The chain is built from TRBV7-9 and TRBJ1-6; TRBD1 agrees at 9 bases. V trimming: 1 base; J trimming: 10 bases; junction bases outside the gene matches: 8. CDR1 and CDR2 (germline): SEHNR, FQNEAQ (reference sequence). The CDR3 covers 16 residues. CDR3 loop: CASSLEGDREKSPLHF. CDR3 nucleotide sequence: TGTGCCAGCAGCTTAGAGGGGGACAGGGAGAAATCACCCCTCCACTTT.

This clone is medium-sized within its sample. V is TRBV7-9 and J is TRBJ1-6; the match to TRBD1 covers 7 bases. J gave up 5 bases and V 5 bases, and 6 bases lay outside the gene matches. The CDR3 is 15 amino acids. Germline CDR1 and CDR2: SEHNR and FQNEAQ (reference sequence). For the CDR3, the DNA is TGTGCCAGCAGCATCGTAGGGACAGATAATTCACCCCTCCACTTT. It translates to CASSIVGTDNSPLHF.

Here the CDR3 reads CASSFGQGATGELFF. The CDR3 region has the DNA TGCGCCAGCAGCTTCGGGCAGGGGGCCACCGGGGAGCTGTTTTTT. This chain joins TRBV5-1 and TRBJ2-2; 8 bases are a match to TRBD1. V shed 2 bases and J 4 bases; nucleotides not matched to a gene: 4. The germline CDR1 and CDR2 sequences are SGHRS and YFSETQ. The CDR3 consists of 15 residues.

J is TRBJ2-7 and V is TRBV4-1; tentatively, D is TRBD1 or TRBD2 (5 bases each). Germline loops: CDR1 MGHRA, CDR2 YSYEKL. The ends were cut back, 5 bases at V and 6 bases at J, with 26 bases in the middle. The length of the CDR3 is 17 residues. CDR3 protein: CASSSRSTGPRAPEQYF. Written as DNA, the CDR3 is TGCGCCAGCAGCTCACGTTCCACGGGGCCCCGGGCTCCCGAGCAGTACTTC.